These 29 T cell receptor beta chains were sequenced from one sample in a study of graft-versus-host responses after intestinal transplantation. Antigens of these TCRs are unknown. Using immunoSEQ multiplex PCR, the repertoire was profiled, and TCRdb retains in-frame clones only, with some absent. The repertoire holds 70,000 to 100,000 clones, with 85% to 90% as singletons. The source was unstimulated CD4+ T cells sorted from spleen or lymph node cells, collected before intestinal transplant. These receptors were obtained from a human donor who received an intestinal transplant.

CDR3 residues: CASTPGLASVEQYF. The DNA of the CDR3 is TGTGCCAGCACCCCGGGACTAGCGAGCGTCGAGCAGTACTTC. The rearrangement uses TRBV28 and TRBJ2-7; TRBD2 matches at 10 bases. Germline assignment: CDR1 MDHEN and CDR2 SYDVKM. V was clipped by 7 bases and J by 6 bases; unmatched bases: 9. The CDR3 contains 14 residues. Based on the CDR3 plus reference TRBV28 and TRBJ2-7, the full variable domain is DVKVTQSSRYLVKRTGEKVFLECVQDMDHENMFWYRQDPGLGLRLIYFSYDVKMKEKGDIPEGYSVSREKKERFSLILESASTNQTSMYLCASTPGLASVEQYFGPGTRLTVT.

The chain combines TRBV28 with TRBJ1-3; 7 nucleotides align to TRBD1. V was pared by 7 bases and J by 2 bases, with 5 bases of the junction left unmatched. In germline, CDR1 is MDHEN, CDR2 SYDVKM. The CDR3 runs 14 residues. CDR3 region: CASKEGAAGNTIYF. The CDR3 nucleotides read TGTGCCAGCAAGGAGGGGGCGGCTGGAAACACCATATATTTT.

This sequence joins TRBV5-4 and TRBJ2-1; the D gene is possibly TRBD2 (5 bases). The CDR3 has 12 residues. Between the trimmed V and J ends, which lost 4 bases and 9 bases, there was a span of 11 bases. From germline, CDR1 is SGHNT and CDR2 YYREEE (reference sequence). The DNA for the CDR3 is TGTGCCAGCAGCGGGAGAGATGGTGAGCAGTTCTTC. This translates into CASSGRDGEQFF.

The chain recombines TRBV5-1 with TRBJ2-5; TRBD1 might be the D (5 bases). Germline V lookup: CDR1 SGHRS, CDR2 YFSETQ. V lost 5 bases, J lost 3 bases, and 14 bases lay in between. There are 14 residues in the CDR3. In nucleotides, the CDR3 is TGCGCCAGCAGGGGGCGGTTGAGCGAAGAGACCCAGTACTTC. It specifies CASRGRLSEETQYF.

The J gene is TRBJ2-7, the V gene TRBV19; D is perhaps TRBD1 (5 bases). Germline V CDR1 and CDR2: LNHDA, SQIVND (reference sequence). V was trimmed by 1 base and J by 1 base, leaving 5 bases between them. This CDR3 region has 13 residues. This CDR3 is CASSIGQSYEQYF. The CDR3 DNA is TGTGCCAGTAGTATAGGACAGTCCTACGAGCAGTACTTC.

The chain carries TRBV29-1 and TRBJ2-3; the D gene is possibly TRBD2 (6 bases). CDR3 length equals 13 residues. The V gene's germline CDR1 is SQVTM and CDR2 ANQGSEA. V lost 3 bases to trimming and J lost 0 bases, with 7 bases between them. DNA for the CDR3: TGCAGCGTTGAGCGGGACAGCACAGATACGCAGTATTTT. This codes for CSVERDSTDTQYF.

The chain joins TRBV2 to TRBJ1-4; TRBD1 aligns across 7 bases. The germline gives CDR1 SNHLY, CDR2 FYNNEI. The V segment lost 5 bases and the J segment 6 bases; nucleotides outside the gene matches: 12. CDR3 length: 16 amino acids. CDR3 amino acids: CASSPNPGQSYEKLFF. CDR3 coding DNA: TGTGCCAGCAGTCCCAATCCGGGACAGTCTTATGAAAAACTGTTTTTT.

The chain is built from TRBV5-4 and TRBJ2-3; TRBD2 matches 8 bases. Germline-derived CDR1 and CDR2 are SGHNT and YYREEE (reference sequence). With 3 bases clipped from V and 5 bases from J, the junction kept 14 bases outside the gene matches. The CDR3 is made up of 17 amino acids. CDR3 protein: CASSSGHGGGPEDTQYF. CDR3 in DNA: TGTGCCAGCAGCTCGGGCCACGGGGGGGGGCCTGAAGATACGCAGTATTTT.

This sequence joins TRBV5-4 and TRBJ2-2; 10 nucleotides align to TRBD2. Germline V gives CDR1 SGHNT, CDR2 YYREEE (reference sequence). The V segment lost 4 bases and the J segment 1 base; nucleotides outside the gene matches: 4. The CDR3 sequence is 16 residues long. The CDR3 DNA reads TGTGCCAGCAGCCCCCTAGCGGGGGAGAACACCGGGGAGCTGTTTTTT. It is translated as CASSPLAGENTGELFF. Based on the CDR3 plus reference TRBV5-4 and TRBJ2-2, the full variable domain is ETGVTQSPTHLIKTRGQQVTLRCSSQSGHNTVSWYQQALGQGPQFIFQYYREEENGRGNFPPRFSGLQFPNYSSELNVNALELDDSALYLCASSPLAGENTGELFFGEGSRLTVL.

J is TRBJ2-3 and V is TRBV5-1, with a weak D call TRBD1 (6 bases). The CDR3 sequence is 16 residues long. The V gene's germline CDR1 is SGHRS and CDR2 YFSETQ. V was clipped by 0 bases and J by 1 base, with 12 bases between them. The CDR3 coding sequence is TGCGCCAGCAGCTTGGACAGGGCGGATGGCACAGATACGCAGTATTTT. The encoded protein is CASSLDRADGTDTQYF.

This rearrangement joins TRBV2 to TRBJ1-5; 7 bases match TRBD1. V was pared by 6 bases and J by 1 base, with 6 bases of the junction left unmatched. The CDR3 sequence is 15 residues long. Looked up from germline, CDR1 is SNHLY and CDR2 is FYNNEI. CDR3 in DNA: TGTGCCAGCAGGGAGGGACAGATCAGCAATCAGCCCCAGCATTTT. Amino acids: CASREGQISNQPQHF.

The V and J genes are TRBV4-2 and TRBJ1-2, with TRBD1 as a possible D gene (5 bases). The CDR3 totals 16 residues. V was trimmed by 0 bases and J by 3 bases, leaving 14 bases between them. CDR1 and CDR2 (germline): LGHNA, YNFKEQ. In nucleotides, the CDR3 is TGTGCCAGCAGCCAAGATACGGCAGGGAGGGACTATGGCTACACCTTC. Amino acid sequence: CASSQDTAGRDYGYTF.

V is TRBV2 and J is TRBJ2-1; 14 positions match TRBD2. From germline, CDR1 is SNHLY and CDR2 FYNNEI. The trim removed 6 bases at V and 6 bases at J, leaving 7 bases unmatched. The CDR3 loop spans 16 amino acids. Here the CDR3 DNA reads TGTGCCAGCAGGACAGGACTAGCGGGGGGAGGCAATGAGCAGTTCTTC. Protein product: CASRTGLAGGGNEQFF.

The rearrangement uses TRBV21-1 and TRBJ2-7; the table names TRBD1, a call not compared with the DNA. TRBV21-1 is noted as a pseudogene. The CDR3 contains 14 residues. CDR3 loop: CASSKGRGGYEQYF. CDR3 DNA sequence: TGTGCCAGCAGCAAAGGCAGGGGTGGCTACGAGCAGTACTTC.

The chain has TRBV6-1 and TRBJ1-2; D unclear. CDR3 length: 16 residues. Germline lookup yields CDR1 MNHNS and CDR2 SASEGT. V shed 1 base and J shed 0 bases, with 12 bases lying between them. CDR3 region: CASSEGQRSANYGYTF. Here the CDR3 DNA reads TGTGCCAGCAGTGAAGGTCAACGGTCCGCTAACTATGGCTACACCTTC.

V usage is TRBV6-1 and J usage is TRBJ2-5; 10 positions agree with TRBD1. Germline CDR1 is MNHNS and CDR2 is SASEGT. J was trimmed by 7 bases and V by 3 bases; bases with no gene match: 14. The CDR3 consists of 17 residues. The chain's CDR3 is CASSEGTGAVPGRTQYF. Here the CDR3 DNA reads TGTGCCAGCAGTGAGGGGACAGGGGCTGTCCCCGGGCGGACCCAGTACTTC.

The chain is built from TRBV4-1 and TRBJ1-1, with no clear D. Trimming took 0 bases from V and 0 from J, leaving 8 bases between them. This CDR3 spans 15 amino acids. Germline V gene data show CDR1 as MGHRA and CDR2 as YSYEKL. This CDR3 is CASSQDGALNTEAFF. The CDR3 nucleotides read TGCGCCAGCAGCCAAGACGGAGCCCTGAACACTGAAGCTTTCTTT.

The chain joins TRBV5-1 to TRBJ2-5; tentatively, D is TRBD1 (6 bases). The CDR3 spans 13 residues. The germline gives CDR1 SGHRS, CDR2 YFSETQ. The V end was cut by 7 bases, the J end by 5 bases, with 15 bases between. CDR3 loop: CASGLQGRETQYF. The CDR3 DNA reads as TGCGCCAGCGGCCTACAGGGCAGGGAGACCCAGTACTTC.

The chain carries TRBV7-2 and TRBJ2-3; tentative D call: TRBD2 (6 bases). Trimming removed 2 bases at V and 1 base at J, with 7 bases between. The germline CDR1 and CDR2 sequences are SGHTA and FQGNSA. The CDR3 has 14 amino acids. The CDR3 sequence: CASSLQRGTDTQYF. In DNA form, the CDR3 reads TGTGCCAGCAGCTTACAGCGGGGCACAGATACGCAGTATTTT.

V gene TRBV30 combines with J gene TRBJ1-1; the D is unclear. CDR3 length: 13 amino acids. CDR1 and CDR2 (germline): GTSNPN, SVGIG (reference sequence). The ends were cut back, 0 bases at V and 3 bases at J, with 8 bases in the middle. DNA of the CDR3: TGTGCCTGGAGTGTACGATCGGACACTGAAGCTTTCTTT. It specifies CAWSVRSDTEAFF.

The chain carries TRBV6-5 and TRBJ1-5; a possible D gene is TRBD1 (6 bases). Germline V gene sequence: CDR1 MNHEY, CDR2 SVGAGI. Trimming left V 7 bases short and J 2 bases short, with 12 bases between. The CDR3 runs 14 residues. The CDR3 loop is CASKQGGGNQPQHF. DNA of the CDR3: TGTGCCAGCAAACAGGGCGGTGGCAATCAGCCCCAGCATTTT.

V is TRBV5-1 and J is TRBJ2-1, with 12 bases identical to TRBD2. The germline gives CDR1 SGHRS, CDR2 YFSETQ. CDR3 length: 17 amino acids. V gave up 3 bases and J gave up 4 bases; unmatched junction bases: 8. In nucleotides, the CDR3 is TGCGCCAGCAGCTCCGGACTAGCGGGAAGTGAATACAATGAGCAGTTCTTC. Translated: CASSSGLAGSEYNEQFF.

The chain links TRBV11-2 to TRBJ2-1; 8 nucleotides align to TRBD2. The CDR3 has 18 residues. V shed 5 bases, J shed 7 bases, and the junction held 19 bases outside the gene matches. In germline, CDR1 is SGHAT, CDR2 FQNNGV. For the CDR3, the DNA is TGTGCCAGCAGCGAAGTACGTATGGGGACTAGTAGAGAAAATGAGCAGTTCTTC. It codes for CASSEVRMGTSRENEQFF.

The gene calls are TRBV6-1 and TRBJ2-3; D call uncertain. V gave up 3 bases and J gave up 3 bases, with 7 bases separating them. CDR1 is MNHNS and CDR2 is SASEGT in the germline V gene. The CDR3 covers 13 residues. The CDR3 loop is CASSDIVTDTQYF. CDR3 coding DNA: TGTGCCAGCAGTGATATCGTGACAGATACGCAGTATTTT.

The rearrangement joins TRBV27 to TRBJ1-6; tentatively, D is TRBD1 (5 bases). CDR1 and CDR2 from the germline V gene are MNHEY and SMNVEV (reference sequence). This CDR3 region has 13 residues. The V and J ends lost 2 bases and 9 bases respectively, with 8 bases between them. The CDR3 reads CASSLITGSPLHF. CDR3 bases: TGTGCCAGCAGTTTAATTACAGGTTCACCCCTCCACTTT.

The V call is TRBV30, the J call TRBJ2-2; D gene ambiguous. The CDR3 contains 14 residues. V shed 7 bases and J shed 5 bases, with 17 bases lying between them. Germline V lookup: CDR1 GTSNPN, CDR2 SVGIG (reference sequence). The CDR3 nucleotides read TGTGCCTTAACCGGGTGGCGGCAGACCGGGGAGCTGTTTTTT. This translates into CALTGWRQTGELFF.

V is TRBV28 and J is TRBJ1-1; a weak D match, TRBD1 (5 bases). CDR1 and CDR2 (germline): MDHEN, SYDVKM. This CDR3 spans 15 amino acids. Between the trimmed V and J ends, which lost 6 bases and 0 bases, there was a span of 14 bases. Here the CDR3 reads CASRLPDRMNTEAFF. CDR3 coding DNA: TGTGCCAGCAGGCTTCCAGACAGAATGAACACTGAAGCTTTCTTT.

This chain joins TRBV5-6 and TRBJ2-3, with 8 bases fitting TRBD1. V lost 3 bases and J lost 0; bases outside the gene matches: 3. The CDR3 has 15 amino acids. Germline V lookup: CDR1 SGHDT, CDR2 YYEEEE. The CDR3 loop reads CASSSGQVSTDTQYF. Here the CDR3 DNA reads TGTGCCAGCAGCTCGGGACAGGTCAGCACAGATACGCAGTATTTT.

The V and J genes are TRBV6-5 and TRBJ2-1, with D possibly being TRBD1 (6 bases). CDR1 MNHEY and CDR2 SVGAGI come from the germline V gene. V dropped 4 bases and J dropped 6 bases, with 10 bases sitting between them. This CDR3 is 13 amino acids long. CDR3 DNA sequence: TGTGCCAGCAGTTTAGGGGGTCGCAATGAGCAGTTCTTC. This encodes CASSLGGRNEQFF.